Presented here are 8 T cell receptor beta chains from one specimen sequenced in a study of cytotoxic CD8 clonotypes in ibrutinib-treated CLL. Only in-frame clones appear in the TCRdb table, and some are missing; sequencing was by immunoSEQ multiplex PCR. The data hold fewer than 100,000 clones, with 86% observed a single time. Sequencing was performed on PBMCs, taken before ibrutinib treatment. The receptors derive from a human donor with chronic lymphocytic leukemia.

The chain uses TRBV6-5 and TRBJ2-7; TRBD1 agrees at 7 bases. Germline-derived CDR1 and CDR2 are MNHEY and SVGAGI. CDR3 size: 13 residues. The trim removed 2 bases at V and 5 bases at J, leaving 3 bases unmatched. The CDR3 bases are TGTGCCAGCAGTTACGCCACAGGGGACGAGCAGTACTTC. Encoded protein: CASSYATGDEQYF.

The CDR3 DNA reads as TGTGCCAGTAGCGAGGCAACTCACACAGATACGCAGTATTTT. The encoded protein is CASSEATHTDTQYF. The chain links TRBV19 to TRBJ2-3; D not certain. The CDR3 is made up of 14 amino acids. V was clipped by 6 bases and J by 2 bases, with 12 bases between them. From germline, CDR1 is LNHDA and CDR2 SQIVND (reference sequence).

Of note for this clone: A junction boundary mismatches the germline segment, possibly from a read error. The genes are TRBV10-3 and TRBJ2-7, with 12 nucleotides matching TRBD2. This CDR3 region has 17 residues. The germline V gene has CDR1 ENHRY and CDR2 SYGVKD. The CDR3 here is CASSEAWWRTSGNEQYF. The CDR3 nucleotides read TGTGCCAGCAGTGAAGCGTGGTGGCGGACTAGCGGGAACGAGCAGTACTTC.

As DNA, the CDR3 is TGTGCCAGCTCAACCGGGACACTCATAGGAAACACCATATATTTT. Its protein product is CASSTGTLIGNTIYF. V is TRBV18 and J is TRBJ1-3; possibly TRBD1 for D (6 bases). Germline V lookup: CDR1 KGHSH, CDR2 LQKENI. V was trimmed by 5 bases and J by 4 bases, leaving 15 bases between them. This CDR3 is built from 15 residues.

This chain links TRBV19 with TRBJ2-2; a weak D match, TRBD2 (5 bases). The CDR3 covers 14 residues. Between the trimmed V and J ends, which lost 5 bases and 2 bases, there was a span of 9 bases. Germline V gene data show CDR1 as LNHDA and CDR2 as SQIVND (reference sequence). CDR3 protein: CASSRTPNTGELFF. CDR3 nucleotides: TGTGCCAGTAGTCGGACTCCTAACACCGGGGAGCTGTTTTTT. Looking up the rest from reference TRBV19 and TRBJ2-2 gives the full variable domain: DGGITQSPKYLFRKEGQNVTLSCEQNLNHDAMYWYRQDPGQGLRLIYYSQIVNDFQKGDIAEGYSVSREKKESFPLTVTSAQKNPTAFYLCASSRTPNTGELFFGEGSRLTVL.

The chain employs TRBV10-1 and TRBJ1-2, with D unresolved. The CDR3 extends over 13 amino acids. Trimming took 3 bases from V and 0 from J, leaving 5 bases between them. The V gene's germline CDR1 is WNHNN and CDR2 SYGVQD (reference sequence). The CDR3 is CASSEQANYGYTF. The CDR3 nucleotides read TGCGCCAGCAGTGAACAAGCTAACTATGGCTACACCTTC.

This chain joins TRBV5-4 and TRBJ2-7; 13 bases align to TRBD2. The CDR3 has 15 amino acids. J lost 4 bases, V lost 4 bases, and 5 bases had no gene match. Germline CDR1 and CDR2: SGHNT and YYREEE (reference sequence). The CDR3 region has the DNA TGTGCCAGCAGCCCCGGACTAGCGGGGGCGTACGAGCAGTACTTC. Translated, it gives CASSPGLAGAYEQYF.

The chain combines TRBV11-2 with TRBJ2-3; D may be TRBD1 or TRBD2 (5 bases each). V was shortened by 4 bases and J by 6 bases, with 20 bases between the two germline ends. CDR1 and CDR2 from the germline V gene are SGHAT and FQNNGV. There are 16 residues in the CDR3. CDR3 sequence (DNA): TGTGCCAGCAGCTGGGACCGGTTGGACGGAGTTGATACGCAGTATTTT. This gives the protein CASSWDRLDGVDTQYF. Variable domain in full (rest from reference TRBV11-2 and TRBJ2-3): EAGVAQSPRYKIIEKRQSVAFWCNPISGHATLYWYQQILGQGPKLLIQFQNNGVVDDSQLPKDRFSAERLKGVDSTLKIQPAKLEDSAVYLCASSWDRLDGVDTQYFGPGTRLTVL.